These T cell receptor beta chains were read from a single sample in a study of Graves' ophthalmopathy and Graves' hyperthyroidism. A single record per CDR3 protein comes from TCRdb applying MiXCR to the multiplex PCR reads. The sample lists 400,000 to 450,000 distinct CDR3 sequences, more than 20% occurring once. What was sequenced was peripheral blood. The source of these receptors is a woman aged 18-29 years with stable Graves' hyperthyroidism. Each CDR3 is given with its conserved first and last residue. D genes are given only for firm matches. The size entry is marked missing in some rows and otherwise reads once, few, many or a size class.

cdr3_aa: CASSFKRGEQPQHF; cdr3_nt: TGTGCCAGCAGTTTTAAGAGGGGAGAGCAGCCCCAGCATTTT; d_call: .; j_call: TRBJ1-5; v_call: TRBV12-3/TRBV12-4; clone_size: many
cdr3_aa: CASSLLAGIETQYF; cdr3_nt: TGTGCCAGCAGTTTACTAGCGGGGATAGAGACCCAGTACTTC; d_call: TRBD2; j_call: TRBJ2-5; v_call: TRBV6-4; clone_size: many
cdr3_aa: CASSPSRGHTEAFF; cdr3_nt: TGTGCCAGCAGCCCCTCGCGGGGCCACACTGAAGCTTTCTTT; d_call: .; j_call: TRBJ1-1; v_call: TRBV7-2; clone_size: .
cdr3_aa: CASSDSDRDGYTF; cdr3_nt: TGTGCCAGCAGTGACTCGGACAGGGATGGCTACACCTTC; d_call: TRBD1; j_call: TRBJ1-2; v_call: TRBV6-5; clone_size: many
cdr3_aa: CASSYTTGLAFF; cdr3_nt: TGTGCCAGCAGTTACACGACAGGGTTGGCTTTCTTT; d_call: TRBD1; j_call: TRBJ1-1; v_call: TRBV6-2/TRBV6-3; clone_size: .
cdr3_aa: CATSRVGGRRYEQYF; cdr3_nt: TGTGCCACCAGCAGAGTGGGCGGGAGGAGGTACGAGCAGTACTTC; d_call: TRBD2; j_call: TRBJ2-7; v_call: TRBV15; clone_size: once
cdr3_aa: CAVRIGTQAFF; cdr3_nt: TGTGCCGTGCGGATTGGGACCCAAGCTTTCTTT; d_call: .; j_call: TRBJ1-1; v_call: TRBV25-1; clone_size: many
cdr3_aa: CATSARVRPKGNSPLHF; cdr3_nt: TGTGCCACCAGTGCACGTGTGCGGCCGAAGGGGAATTCACCCCTCCACTTT; d_call: .; j_call: TRBJ1-6; v_call: TRBV24-1; clone_size: .
cdr3_aa: CASSPRREGTQYF; cdr3_nt: TGTGCCAGCAGCCCCCGCCGGGAGGGGACCCAGTACTTC; d_call: TRBD2; j_call: TRBJ2-5; v_call: TRBV7-3; clone_size: .
cdr3_aa: CASSPDSYNEQFF; cdr3_nt: TGTGCCAGCAGTCCCGACTCTTACAATGAGCAGTTCTTC; d_call: .; j_call: TRBJ2-1; v_call: TRBV2; clone_size: many
cdr3_aa: CSGGGVAGAEQYF; cdr3_nt: TGCAGTGGAGGGGGGGTAGCGGGAGCCGAGCAGTACTTC; d_call: TRBD2; j_call: TRBJ2-7; v_call: TRBV20-1; clone_size: many
cdr3_aa: CASSLRTGNNIQYF; cdr3_nt: TGTGCCAGCAGCTTAAGGACAGGAAACAACATTCAGTACTTC; d_call: TRBD1; j_call: TRBJ2-4; v_call: TRBV11-2; clone_size: many
cdr3_aa: CAWAQGSGYTF; cdr3_nt: TGTGCCTGGGCACAGGGTAGTGGCTACACCTTC; d_call: .; j_call: TRBJ1-2; v_call: TRBV30; clone_size: .
cdr3_aa: CAWSRVSPSSIYF; cdr3_nt: TGTGCCTGGAGCCGCGTTTCCCCTTCTTCGATATATTTT; d_call: .; j_call: TRBJ1-3; v_call: TRBV30; clone_size: many
cdr3_aa: CASSPLAGGRVDEQYF; cdr3_nt: TGTGCCAGCAGTCCACTAGCGGGAGGAAGGGTTGACGAGCAGTACTTC; d_call: TRBD2; j_call: TRBJ2-7; v_call: TRBV12-3/TRBV12-4; clone_size: many
cdr3_aa: CASTPGTGGFLGTEAFF; cdr3_nt: TGCGCCAGCACCCCCGGGACAGGGGGCTTCTTGGGCACTGAAGCTTTCTTT; d_call: TRBD1; j_call: TRBJ1-1; v_call: TRBV5-1; clone_size: many
cdr3_aa: CASSRQGPPYLDSPLHF; cdr3_nt: TGTGCCAGTAGCCGACAGGGGCCGCCCTATTTGGATTCACCCCTCCACTTT; d_call: TRBD1; j_call: TRBJ1-6; v_call: TRBV19; clone_size: many
cdr3_aa: CASSPPSGRAGSTGELFF; cdr3_nt: TGTGCCAGCAGTCCCCCTAGCGGGAGGGCCGGGAGCACCGGGGAGCTGTTTTTT; d_call: TRBD2; j_call: TRBJ2-2; v_call: TRBV6-2/TRBV6-3; clone_size: many
cdr3_aa: CSARDLGNGYTF; cdr3_nt: TGCAGTGCTAGAGATTTGGGGAATGGCTACACCTTC; d_call: .; j_call: TRBJ1-2; v_call: TRBV20-1; clone_size: many
cdr3_aa: CASTAFGGGYGYTF; cdr3_nt: TGTGCCAGCACCGCTTTCGGGGGTGGCTATGGCTACACCTTC; d_call: .; j_call: TRBJ1-2; v_call: TRBV7-8; clone_size: few
cdr3_aa: CASSEYGGNGAMDEQYF; cdr3_nt: TGTGCCAGCAGTGAATACGGGGGGAACGGGGCCATGGACGAGCAGTACTTC; d_call: TRBD2; j_call: TRBJ2-7; v_call: TRBV25-1; clone_size: many
cdr3_aa: CASSPPGAWSNQPQHF; cdr3_nt: TGTGCCAGCAGCCCTCCGGGGGCTTGGAGCAATCAGCCCCAGCATTTT; d_call: .; j_call: TRBJ1-5; v_call: TRBV28; clone_size: many
cdr3_aa: CASSLERAIGEAFF; cdr3_nt: TGTGCCAGCAGCTTAGAAAGGGCTATAGGGGAGGCTTTCTTT; d_call: .; j_call: TRBJ1-1; v_call: TRBV7-2; clone_size: many
cdr3_aa: CASRDGGNTEAFF; cdr3_nt: TGTGCCAGCAGAGACGGGGGGAACACTGAAGCTTTCTTT; d_call: .; j_call: TRBJ1-1; v_call: TRBV6-1; clone_size: .
cdr3_aa: CASSLHLSYEQYF; cdr3_nt: TGCGCCAGCAGCCTCCATCTTTCCTACGAGCAGTACTTC; d_call: .; j_call: TRBJ2-7; v_call: TRBV4-1; clone_size: many
cdr3_aa: CATSFSGSSYEQYF; cdr3_nt: TGTGCCACCAGCTTTAGCGGAAGCTCCTACGAGCAGTACTTC; d_call: .; j_call: TRBJ2-7; v_call: TRBV15; clone_size: many
cdr3_aa: CASSWGWAGENTEAFF; cdr3_nt: TGTGCCAGCAGTTGGGGGTGGGCAGGGGAGAACACTGAAGCTTTCTTT; d_call: .; j_call: TRBJ1-1; v_call: TRBV6-5; clone_size: many
cdr3_aa: CASSPSTVPYEQYF; cdr3_nt: TGTGCCAGCAGCCCCAGCACGGTCCCTTACGAGCAGTACTTC; d_call: .; j_call: TRBJ2-7; v_call: TRBV7-9; clone_size: many
cdr3_aa: CASSTHRGQALSYNSPLHF; cdr3_nt: TGTGCCAGCAGCACCCACCGGGGACAGGCCCTCTCCTATAATTCACCCCTCCACTTT; d_call: TRBD1; j_call: TRBJ1-6; v_call: TRBV11-1; clone_size: many
cdr3_aa: CASSDAGAKTQYF; cdr3_nt: TGTGCCAGCAGTGACGCGGGGGCGAAGACCCAGTACTTC; d_call: .; j_call: TRBJ2-5; v_call: TRBV6-1; clone_size: few
cdr3_aa: CATSRPNRDQETQYF; cdr3_nt: TGTGCCACCAGCAGACCCAACAGGGACCAAGAGACCCAGTACTTC; d_call: .; j_call: TRBJ2-5; v_call: TRBV15; clone_size: many
cdr3_aa: CASSLDRDRRLATYEQYF; cdr3_nt: TGTGCCAGCAGCTTAGACCGAGACAGGCGCCTGGCCACGTACGAGCAGTACTTC; d_call: .; j_call: TRBJ2-7; v_call: TRBV11-1; clone_size: .
cdr3_aa: CASSIESSETQYF; cdr3_nt: TGTGCCAGTAGTATAGAAAGCAGTGAGACCCAGTACTTC; d_call: .; j_call: TRBJ2-5; v_call: TRBV19; clone_size: many
cdr3_aa: CASSPRTESSYEQYF; cdr3_nt: TGCGCCAGCAGCCCCAGGACAGAATCCTCCTACGAGCAGTACTTC; d_call: .; j_call: TRBJ2-7; v_call: TRBV5-1; clone_size: many
cdr3_aa: CASSISWETEAFF; cdr3_nt: TGTGCCAGCAGTATCTCGTGGGAGACTGAAGCTTTCTTT; d_call: .; j_call: TRBJ1-1; v_call: TRBV27; clone_size: many
cdr3_aa: CSIPGDPETQYF; cdr3_nt: TGCAGTATTCCAGGGGATCCAGAGACCCAGTACTTC; d_call: .; j_call: TRBJ2-5; v_call: TRBV20-1; clone_size: many
cdr3_aa: CASSVLFYFWEQYF; cdr3_nt: TGTGCCAGCAGTGTCCTTTTCTACTTCTGGGAGCAGTACTTC; d_call: .; j_call: TRBJ2-7; v_call: TRBV6-1; clone_size: many
cdr3_aa: CSARESGTGNYGYTF; cdr3_nt: TGCAGTGCTAGAGAATCCGGGACAGGGAACTATGGCTACACCTTC; d_call: TRBD1; j_call: TRBJ1-2; v_call: TRBV20-1; clone_size: .
cdr3_aa: CASRSAGDSYSNQPQHF; cdr3_nt: TGTGCCAGCAGATCGGCAGGGGATAGTTATAGCAATCAGCCCCAGCATTTT; d_call: .; j_call: TRBJ1-5; v_call: TRBV6-4; clone_size: many
cdr3_aa: CASSLGRDRDNSPLHF; cdr3_nt: TGTGCCAGCAGTTTAGGGAGGGACAGGGATAATTCACCCCTCCACTTT; d_call: TRBD1; j_call: TRBJ1-6; v_call: TRBV12-3/TRBV12-4; clone_size: many
cdr3_aa: CASSHTRGTGAGGYTF; cdr3_nt: TGTGCCAGCAGTCATACCAGAGGGACAGGGGCTGGTGGCTACACCTTC; d_call: TRBD1; j_call: TRBJ1-2; v_call: TRBV12-3/TRBV12-4; clone_size: .
cdr3_aa: CATRDRGKTDGYTF; cdr3_nt: TGTGCCACCAGGGACAGGGGGAAAACGGATGGCTACACCTTC; d_call: TRBD1; j_call: TRBJ1-2; v_call: TRBV24-1; clone_size: many
cdr3_aa: CASTYSGKTGELFF; cdr3_nt: TGTGCCAGCACCTACTCGGGAAAAACCGGGGAGCTGTTTTTT; d_call: .; j_call: TRBJ2-2; v_call: TRBV12-3/TRBV12-4; clone_size: many
cdr3_aa: CASSSGWDRSHF; cdr3_nt: TGTGCCAGCAGTTCCGGGTGGGACAGGTCACATTTT; d_call: TRBD1; j_call: TRBJ1-5; v_call: TRBV12-3/TRBV12-4; clone_size: many
cdr3_aa: CASSSSFGAGTGELFF; cdr3_nt: TGTGCCAGCAGCTCTAGTTTCGGGGCTGGGACCGGGGAGCTGTTTTTT; d_call: .; j_call: TRBJ2-2; v_call: TRBV11-2; clone_size: .
cdr3_aa: CASSFWTHGDSPLHF; cdr3_nt: TGTGCCAGCAGTTTTTGGACCCATGGGGATTCACCCCTCCACTTT; d_call: .; j_call: TRBJ1-6; v_call: TRBV12-3/TRBV12-4; clone_size: many
cdr3_aa: CASSWTRGQPQHF; cdr3_nt: TGTGCCAGCAGTTGGACCAGGGGACAGCCCCAGCATTTT; d_call: .; j_call: TRBJ1-5; v_call: TRBV27; clone_size: .
cdr3_aa: CASSYGTDLNTEAFF; cdr3_nt: TGTGCCAGCAGTTATGGGACAGATTTGAACACTGAAGCTTTCTTT; d_call: TRBD1; j_call: TRBJ1-1; v_call: TRBV27; clone_size: many
cdr3_aa: CASSYPGQRGTYEQYF; cdr3_nt: TGTGCCAGCAGTTATCCGGGACAGCGGGGGACCTACGAGCAGTACTTC; d_call: .; j_call: TRBJ2-7; v_call: TRBV6-5; clone_size: many
cdr3_aa: CASIRAGSSYEQYF; cdr3_nt: TGTGCCAGCATCCGAGCGGGGAGCTCCTACGAGCAGTACTTC; d_call: TRBD2; j_call: TRBJ2-7; v_call: TRBV6-2/TRBV6-3; clone_size: many
cdr3_aa: CASSYRQGNRQPQHF; cdr3_nt: TGTGCCAGCAGTTACCGACAGGGGAATCGTCAGCCCCAGCATTTT; d_call: TRBD1; j_call: TRBJ1-5; v_call: TRBV6-5; clone_size: many
cdr3_aa: CATSREGRRGYTF; cdr3_nt: TGTGCCACCAGCAGAGAAGGGCGAAGAGGCTACACCTTC; d_call: .; j_call: TRBJ1-2; v_call: TRBV15; clone_size: many
cdr3_aa: CASSGQTGISNQPQHF; cdr3_nt: TGTGCCAGCAGTGGCCAGACAGGGATTAGCAATCAGCCCCAGCATTTT; d_call: TRBD1; j_call: TRBJ1-5; v_call: TRBV6-1; clone_size: .
cdr3_aa: CASSSLGGQGDTYEQYF; cdr3_nt: TGTGCCAGCAGCTCATTGGGGGGACAGGGGGATACCTACGAGCAGTACTTC; d_call: TRBD1; j_call: TRBJ2-7; v_call: TRBV5-6; clone_size: .
cdr3_aa: CASSFRTGQDSYEQYF; cdr3_nt: TGTGCCAGCAGCTTCCGAACAGGACAGGACTCCTACGAGCAGTACTTC; d_call: TRBD1; j_call: TRBJ2-7; v_call: TRBV11-2; clone_size: .
cdr3_aa: CASSPDRAGAFF; cdr3_nt: TGTGCCAGCTCACCTGACAGGGCAGGGGCTTTCTTT; d_call: TRBD1; j_call: TRBJ1-1; v_call: TRBV18; clone_size: .
cdr3_aa: CASSPPSPELFF; cdr3_nt: TGTGCCAGCAGCCCCCCGTCTCCTGAGCTGTTTTTT; d_call: .; j_call: TRBJ2-2; v_call: TRBV9; clone_size: many